This is a list of T cell receptor beta chains from one sample in a study of T-cell memory formation after mild COVID-19. TCRdb reanalysed the 5' RACE reads using MiXCR and keeps one entry per CDR3 protein. The profile covers roughly 2,500 distinct CDR3 sequences, with less than 85% appearing a single time and about a tenth taken by the ten largest. The specimen was PBMCs or a T cell subset sorted from them (not recorded which). The receptors shown here come from an adult who had mild COVID-19 (a few samples of this study predate the infection). Cell type and time point are not known. CDR3s include the opening cysteine and the closing phenylalanine or tryptophan. D genes are given only for firm matches. A clone size is listed for some rows: how often the clone was seen (once, few, many), or a class if it is expanded.

d_gene	v_gene	abundance	j_gene	CDR3nt	CDR3aa
NA	TRBV13	medium-sized	TRBJ2-1	TGTGCCAGCAGCTTAGCGGGGATGAATGAGCAGTTCTTC	CASSLAGMNEQFF
NA	TRBV7-9	NA	TRBJ2-1	TGTGCCAGCAGCTTCCAACTAGGCACCTACAATGAGCAGTTCTTC	CASSFQLGTYNEQFF
TRBD2	TRBV2	NA	TRBJ2-5	TGTGCCAGCGCTCCTCTTTTTTTAGCGGGGGGGCGAGAGACCCAGTACTTC	CASAPLFLAGGRETQYF
NA	TRBV18	NA	TRBJ2-5	TGTGCCAGCTCACCACCGGCGAAACAAGAGACCCAGTACTTC	CASSPPAKQETQYF
NA	TRBV5-1	NA	TRBJ2-7	TGCGCCAGCAGCCGGGGCGAGAACGAGCAGTACTTC	CASSRGENEQYF
NA	TRBV4-3	medium-sized	TRBJ2-1	TGCGCCAGCAGCCAAGATAGCGGCATAGAGGTCCATGAGCAGTTCTTC	CASSQDSGIEVHEQFF
NA	TRBV5-1	NA	TRBJ1-4	TGCGCCAGCAGCTTGGAAGTGCGGGAAAAACTGTTTTTT	CASSLEVREKLFF
TRBD1	TRBV15	once	TRBJ2-5	TGTGCCACCAGCAAGGGACAGGGGGCAGAGACCCAGTACTTC	CATSKGQGAETQYF
NA	TRBV9	NA	TRBJ2-2	TGTGCCAGCAGCCCAAGGGTGGGGCTGAACACCGGGGAGCTGTTTTTT	CASSPRVGLNTGELFF
NA	TRBV7-2	NA	TRBJ2-1	TGTGCCAGCAGCCAAGCAGGGAATGAGCAGTTCTTC	CASSQAGNEQFF
NA	TRBV5-6	large	TRBJ2-3	TGTGCCAGCAGCTTGAGAGATACGCAGTATTTT	CASSLRDTQYF
NA	TRBV2	NA	TRBJ2-3	TGTGCCAGCAAGTTACTAGGGACAGATACGCAGTATTTT	CASKLLGTDTQYF
NA	TRBV5-1	large	TRBJ2-2	TGCGCCAGCGAGATGAACACCGGGGAGCTGTTTTTT	CASEMNTGELFF
TRBD2	TRBV30	once	TRBJ2-1	TGTGCCTGGCGACTAGCGGGGGAGGGGGGTGAGCAGTTCTTC	CAWRLAGEGGEQFF
TRBD2	TRBV6-4	few	TRBJ2-3	TGTGCCAGCAGTGACGGACTAGCTAGCACAGATACGCAGTATTTT	CASSDGLASTDTQYF
NA	TRBV15	large	TRBJ2-7	TGTGCCACCTCCGTTGCCACTGGCTACGAGCAGTACTTC	CATSVATGYEQYF
NA	TRBV7-2	large	TRBJ2-5	TGTGCCAGCAGCTCCCCGGGGGCGCTCAGAGAGACCCAGTACTTC	CASSSPGALRETQYF
TRBD1	TRBV27	NA	TRBJ2-5	TGTGCCAGCAGTTCACGACAGGGGGAGACCCAGTACTTC	CASSSRQGETQYF
TRBD2	TRBV6-5	NA	TRBJ2-7	TGTGCCAGCAATCACGGGGGGACCTCCTACGAGCAGTACTTC	CASNHGGTSYEQYF
NA	TRBV7-8	NA	TRBJ1-6	TGTGCCAGCAGCCATGAGGGGACAATGGGCGCGGGGAATTCACCCCTCCACTTT	CASSHEGTMGAGNSPLHF
NA	TRBV29-1	NA	TRBJ2-7	TGCAGCGTCATATGGACAGCCAGGAGCTCCTACGAGCAGTACTTC	CSVIWTARSSYEQYF
NA	TRBV12-3/TRBV12-4	NA	TRBJ1-5	TGTGCCAGCAGTTTTGTAGGGTCCCATCAGCCCCAGCATTTT	CASSFVGSHQPQHF
TRBD2	TRBV6-5	large	TRBJ2-1	TGTGCCAGCAGTTACGGGGCGGGAGCTACTGGCAATGAGCAGTTCTTC	CASSYGAGATGNEQFF
TRBD2	TRBV27	once	TRBJ2-2	TGTGCCAGCCGTCGGGCGGGAGCGAACACCGGGGAGCTGTTTTTT	CASRRAGANTGELFF
TRBD1	TRBV5-6	NA	TRBJ1-2	TGTGCCAGCAGCTTGGCCATGACAGGGGGGAGTTTGGGGACCTTC	CASSLAMTGGSLGTF
NA	TRBV4-1	NA	TRBJ2-3	TGCGCCAGCAGCCAAGTCGGCTCAGATACGCAGTATTTT	CASSQVGSDTQYF
NA	TRBV19	NA	TRBJ2-7	TGTGCCAGTAGTCCGAACTCATGGTCCTACGAGCAGTACTTC	CASSPNSWSYEQYF
NA	TRBV28	NA	TRBJ2-7	TGTGCCAGCAGCCCAGACGAGATGAGGATTGGAGAGCAGTACTTC	CASSPDEMRIGEQYF
TRBD2	TRBV27	NA	TRBJ2-1	TGTGCCAGCAGTTCGGGACTAGCGGGGGGAGTGAATGAGCAGTTCTTC	CASSSGLAGGVNEQFF
NA	TRBV19	large	TRBJ1-1	TGTGCCAGTAGGTCACGGGGGAGTGAAGCTTTCTTT	CASRSRGSEAFF
TRBD1	TRBV18	NA	TRBJ2-1	TGTGCCACCTCCCCCGGGACAGATTACAATGAGCAGTTCTTC	CATSPGTDYNEQFF
NA	TRBV29-1	large	TRBJ2-7	TGCAGCGTTGAGATTGCAGGGAAAGGCTACGAGCAGTACTTC	CSVEIAGKGYEQYF
TRBD2	TRBV30	NA	TRBJ2-1	TGTGCCTGGAGTGGGCTAGCGGGAGGCTATGAGCAGTTCTTC	CAWSGLAGGYEQFF
NA	TRBV10-3	NA	TRBJ2-1	TGTGCCATCAGTGGGGTCGATAGCTCCTACAATGAGCAGTTCTTC	CAISGVDSSYNEQFF
TRBD2	TRBV20-1	large	TRBJ2-7	TGCAGTCTGGCGAGGCTAGCGGGGTACGAGCAGTACTTC	CSLARLAGYEQYF
NA	TRBV29-1	NA	TRBJ2-1	TGCAGCGTTGATAGGTCAGCCTCCTACAATGAGCAGTTCTTC	CSVDRSASYNEQFF
NA	TRBV5-1	NA	TRBJ2-3	TGCGCCAGCAGCTTTGTCGGCTTCACAGATACGCAGTATTTT	CASSFVGFTDTQYF
NA	TRBV7-3	few	TRBJ2-1	TGTGCCAGCAGCGCCACCCTGGGCGAGCAGTTCTTC	CASSATLGEQFF
TRBD1	TRBV4-3	once	TRBJ2-3	TGCGCCAGCAGCCCATACCCCGGGACAGTCACAGATACGCAGTATTTT	CASSPYPGTVTDTQYF
NA	TRBV30	NA	TRBJ1-4	TGTGCCTGGAGGACAATGACAGCGATACTGTTTTTT	CAWRTMTAILFF
TRBD1	TRBV5-6	once	TRBJ2-1	TGTGCCAGCAGCGAGACAGGGGGCACTGCCCTCTACAATGAGCAGTTCTTC	CASSETGGTALYNEQFF
TRBD1	TRBV24-1	large	TRBJ2-3	TGTGCCACCAGTGATCCAGGGACAGTGACTGGGGATACGCAGTATTTT	CATSDPGTVTGDTQYF
NA	TRBV14	once	TRBJ2-1	TGTGCCAGCAGCGGGAGTGAGCAGTTCTTC	CASSGSEQFF
NA	TRBV4-1	large	TRBJ2-7	TGCGCCAGCAGCGGGGGCGCGGGTGCGGGCTACGAGCAGTACTTC	CASSGGAGAGYEQYF
NA	TRBV30	once	TRBJ1-1	TGTGCCTGGAGTCCCTCGAAGAACACTGAAGCTTTCTTT	CAWSPSKNTEAFF
NA	TRBV4-3	NA	TRBJ2-7	TGCGCCAGCAGCCAGTTAGGCCTAGCTGCCGAGCAGTACTTC	CASSQLGLAAEQYF
NA	TRBV7-2	NA	TRBJ2-5	TGTGCCAGCAGCTCCCAAGAGACCCAGTACTTC	CASSSQETQYF
NA	TRBV25-1	NA	TRBJ1-1	TGTGCCAGCAGTGAAGGAGGCAACACTGAAGCTTTCTTT	CASSEGGNTEAFF
NA	TRBV24-1	NA	TRBJ2-1	TGTGCCACCAGTGCCAGGTATGAGCAGTTCTTC	CATSARYEQFF
NA	TRBV6-2/TRBV6-3	NA	TRBJ2-5	TGTGCCAGCAGCCGCGGGACTTACCAAGAGACCCAGTACTTC	CASSRGTYQETQYF
TRBD1	TRBV12-3/TRBV12-4	NA	TRBJ1-6	TGTGCCAGCAGCGGGACAGAGTATAATTCACCCCTCCACTTT	CASSGTEYNSPLHF
NA	TRBV12-3/TRBV12-4	NA	TRBJ1-5	TGTGCCAGCAGTTTAGTTGCAGGGTTTAATCAGCCCCAGCATTTT	CASSLVAGFNQPQHF
NA	TRBV4-1	NA	TRBJ2-7	TGCGCCAGCAGCCAAGGTTTCGGGGACGAGCAGTACTTC	CASSQGFGDEQYF
TRBD1	TRBV5-1	NA	TRBJ2-7	TGCGCCAGCAGCTTTGGACAGGGCAGCGAGCAGTACTTC	CASSFGQGSEQYF